This TCR beta chain was recorded in a study of T cells in Graves' hyperthyroidism and ophthalmopathy. The length of the CDR3 is 13 residues. V dropped 6 bases and J dropped 3 bases, with 11 bases sitting between them. Per germline, CDR1 MNHEY and CDR2 SMNVEV (reference sequence). TCR beta CDR3 sequences were amplified from RNA transcripts. Using the HTBI primer set, a first-round RT-PCR was run on the TCR CDR3. TCRdb analysed the multiplex PCR reads with MiXCR anew, one entry per CDR3 protein. The repertoire holds around 690,000 distinct CDR3 sequences, with 17% as singletons. Study-wide findings and caveats: Ophthalmopathy stood apart from stable hyperthyroidism in a 13 V-J model. Also found in blood were most expanded thyroid clonotypes above 0.001.

Researchers defined stable Graves' hyperthyroidism as no ophthalmopathy progression within 18 months. Clinical symptoms, serum thyroxine and TRAb, thyroid ultrasound and orbital computed tomography were used for the diagnoses. Only a few counts were recorded for this clonotype. Its cognate antigen is unknown. V usage is TRBV27 and J usage is TRBJ2-5; D gene unclear. This clonotype was sampled from a man aged 45-60 years with Graves' hyperthyroidism. Sequencing was carried out using blood. The CDR3 DNA reads as TGTGCCAGCAGCTCTTACAACAAAGAGACCCAGTACTTC. It translates to CASSSYNKETQYF.